The rows below give T cell receptor beta chains drawn from one sample of a study of T cell repertoires in cytomegalovirus infection. Their recognized antigens are unknown. TCRdb re-called the reads with MiXCR, one entry per CDR3 protein. Among 100,000 to 150,000 distinct CDR3 sequences, around 25% were seen once, and the ten largest hold 34%. The sequenced sample was PBMCs, sequenced either directly or after in vitro stimulation (not recorded which). The receptors were sampled from a human donor in good health (CMV status not recorded). Some clones in this sample may be carry-over from other donors' samples. Both conserved end residues are trimmed from each CDR3. Each record gives: CDR3 protein, V gene, J gene.

ASSWSGVVPYEQY	TRBV27	TRBJ2-7
ASSLAGQANTGELF	TRBV28	TRBJ2-2
ASSTARAGQDTGELF	TRBV5-5	TRBJ2-2
ASSLTSATYEQF	TRBV12-3/TRBV12-4	TRBJ2-1
ASSYGSSGLKETQY	TRBV6-5	TRBJ2-5
ASSYSTPRGIAEAF	TRBV6-2/TRBV6-3	TRBJ1-1
ASRTGGTEAF	TRBV7-2	TRBJ1-1
ASKNPGQGLHQPQH	TRBV19	TRBJ1-5
ASSTIGGYTEAF	TRBV19	TRBJ1-1
ASSLDSRDGVQAF	TRBV5-1	TRBJ1-1
ASSLGGRAAEAF	TRBV7-9	TRBJ1-1
ASSKSRETQY	TRBV4-1	TRBJ2-5
SAPGQGPSETQY	TRBV20-1	TRBJ2-5
SVGRENTEAF	TRBV29-1	TRBJ1-1
ASSLTSGRAVSYNEQF	TRBV7-9	TRBJ2-1
ASSLDPGAGTDTQY	TRBV11-2	TRBJ2-3
ASSLTGIGSYNSPLH	TRBV7-9	TRBJ1-6
ASTNDYVGQGTYEQY	TRBV6-2/TRBV6-3	TRBJ2-7
ASSQDAQGYEQY	TRBV4-3	TRBJ2-7
ASSGQLNQPQH	TRBV7-2	TRBJ1-5
ASSASLSEQF	TRBV28	TRBJ2-1
ASQLLRPNSNQPQH	TRBV19	TRBJ1-5
ASRSHRENTEAF	TRBV19	TRBJ1-1
ASRRTNYGYT	TRBV12-3/TRBV12-4	TRBJ1-2
ASSLETVVSDTQY	TRBV12-3/TRBV12-4	TRBJ2-3
ASSYSRWAGVGSGYGYT	TRBV6-6	TRBJ1-2
ASRVTGGWNTEAF	TRBV12-3/TRBV12-4	TRBJ1-1
ASSIMGLAGAEDTQY	TRBV19	TRBJ2-3
ASSLGDRSEAF	TRBV5-6	TRBJ1-1
SVEDTRGQSTDTQY	TRBV29-1	TRBJ2-3
ASSTSGTSGYEQY	TRBV7-2	TRBJ2-7
ASSLEGAGAADTQY	TRBV7-6	TRBJ2-3
ASGIGTYTDTQY	TRBV12-5	TRBJ2-3
ATSRDYMRVNTEAF	TRBV15	TRBJ1-1
ASSFGRIEAF	TRBV6-2/TRBV6-3	TRBJ1-1
ASSIHRGRPTGELF	TRBV19	TRBJ2-2
SARGSSGYT	TRBV20-1	TRBJ1-2
ASSLGAGTSGRIHSYNEQF	TRBV5-6	TRBJ2-1
ASIFSGVNNEQF	TRBV2	TRBJ2-1
ASSPRKGSEEQY	TRBV6-6	TRBJ2-7
AWSVLGGITGNTIY	TRBV30	TRBJ1-3
ASSYSSGGSEQF	TRBV6-2/TRBV6-3	TRBJ2-1
ASSLGVEWY	TRBV7-2	TRBJ2-7
ASSFPGSYNEQF	TRBV7-9	TRBJ2-1
ASKGLAGTFQETQY	TRBV7-9	TRBJ2-5
ASSQELRGGVGEKLF	TRBV4-1	TRBJ1-4
ASSYRADNQPQH	TRBV6-6	TRBJ1-5
SARTGQFFSRHF	TRBV20-1	TRBJ2-1
ASTRSGGSYQPQH	TRBV12-3/TRBV12-4	TRBJ1-5